The 21 T cell receptor beta chains presented below share a single source sample, sequenced in a study of cytomegalovirus exposure and HLA in healthy donors. The PCR employed 60 Vbeta primers together with 13 Jbeta primers. Assay: immunoSEQ multiplex PCR; the TCRdb copy retains only in-frame clones and omits some. The sample holds 100,000 to 150,000 clones, 75% to 85% seen once. Sequenced material: PBMCs. These receptor sequences come from a man aged 25-40 years in good health and CMV-seronegative.

The chain joins TRBV10-3 to TRBJ1-1, with 8 bases lining up with TRBD1. The V gene's germline CDR1 is ENHRY and CDR2 SYGVKD. With V trimmed by 7 bases and J by 1 base, 8 bases remained unmatched. The CDR3 loop spans 15 amino acids. CDR3 sequence: CAITRTGIRNTEAFF. For the CDR3, the DNA is TGTGCCATCACTAGGACAGGGATAAGGAACACTGAAGCTTTCTTT.

The J gene is TRBJ1-3, the V gene TRBV5-4, with TRBD1 as a possible D gene (5 bases). With 4 bases removed from V and 2 bases from J, the gap between germline ends came to 13 bases. Germline V gives CDR1 SGHNT, CDR2 YYREEE (reference sequence). The CDR3 consists of 15 residues. Written as DNA, the CDR3 is TGTGCCAGCAGCCGACCAACAGGAACTGGAAACACCATATATTTT. Its translation: CASSRPTGTGNTIYF. Drawing the rest from reference TRBV5-4 and TRBJ1-3, the complete variable domain is ETGVTQSPTHLIKTRGQQVTLRCSSQSGHNTVSWYQQALGQGPQFIFQYYREEENGRGNFPPRFSGLQFPNYSSELNVNALELDDSALYLCASSRPTGTGNTIYFGEGSWLTVV.

The genes are TRBV9 and TRBJ2-2; D gene ambiguous. Between the trimmed V and J ends, which lost 4 bases and 7 bases, there was a span of 8 bases. This CDR3 contains 12 residues. Per germline, CDR1 SGDLS and CDR2 YYNGEE. CDR3 DNA: TGTGCCAGCAGCCCCCCTAGCGGGGAGCTGTTTTTT. This encodes CASSPPSGELFF.

The V call is TRBV30, the J call TRBJ2-7, with 11 bases fitting TRBD2. V was clipped by 3 bases and J by 5 bases; unmatched bases: 6. Germline CDR1 reads GTSNPN; CDR2 reads SVGIG (reference sequence). The CDR3 sequence is 14 residues long. CDR3 nucleotides: TGTGCCTGGAGCAAACTAGCGGGAGTCCACGAGCAGTACTTC. It translates to CAWSKLAGVHEQYF. Together with reference TRBV30 and TRBJ2-7, the CDR3 gives the full variable domain: SQTIHQWPATLVQPVGSPLSLECTVEGTSNPNLYWYRQAAGRGLQLLFYSVGIGQISSEVPQNLSASRPQDRQFILSSKKLLLSDSGFYLCAWSKLAGVHEQYFGPGTRLTVT.

This chain links TRBV7-2 with TRBJ1-1, with D perhaps matching TRBD1 (6 bases). Trimming shortened V by 3 bases and J by 2 bases, and 10 bases separated the two germline ends. The CDR3 extends over 14 amino acids. Germline assignment: CDR1 SGHTA and CDR2 FQGNSA. CDR3 DNA sequence: TGTGCCAGCAGCTTGGACAGACAAAACACTGAAGCTTTCTTT. Translating it yields CASSLDRQNTEAFF.

The rearrangement joins TRBV7-3 to TRBJ2-2, with 9 nucleotides matching TRBD2. Per the germline V gene, CDR1 is SGHTA and CDR2 is FQGTGA. The CDR3 has 17 amino acids. Trimming removed 2 bases from V and 2 bases from J; junction bases left unmatched: 6. CDR3 region: CASSLSGLAGNTGELFF. CDR3 coding DNA: TGTGCCAGCAGCTTATCAGGTCTAGCGGGAAACACCGGGGAGCTGTTTTTT.

The V gene is TRBV7-2, the J gene TRBJ2-3, with D perhaps TRBD2 (6 bases). Germline loops: CDR1 SGHTA, CDR2 FQGNSA. This CDR3 has 16 residues. V gave up 3 bases and J gave up 2 bases, with 15 bases separating them. The CDR3 DNA sequence: TGTGCCAGCAGCTTTGGCGGCGGGGAGGTCACAGATACGCAGTATTTT. This translates into CASSFGGGEVTDTQYF.

The rearrangement links TRBV5-1 to TRBJ2-1, with 10 bases that match TRBD2. The CDR3 spans 16 residues. V dropped 4 bases and J dropped 2; count of bases not matched to a gene: 6. CDR1 is SGHRS, CDR2 YFSETQ, per germline. The CDR3 bases are TGCGCCAGCAGCCTACCGACTAGCGGGCCCTACAATGAGCAGTTCTTC. Translated, it gives CASSLPTSGPYNEQFF.

The genes are TRBV7-8 and TRBJ2-1, with D perhaps TRBD2 (5 bases). Trimming pared 5 bases from V and 0 bases from J, leaving 14 bases between. The CDR3 runs to 16 residues. The germline CDR1 and CDR2 sequences are SGHVS and FQNEAQ. CDR3 nucleotide sequence: TGTGCCAGCAGCCGATATAGCGTAAGCTCCTACAATGAGCAGTTCTTC. Amino acid sequence: CASSRYSVSSYNEQFF.

V gene TRBV5-6 combines with J gene TRBJ1-2, with D possibly TRBD1 on 5 matching bases. Looked up from germline, CDR1 is SGHDT and CDR2 is YYEEEE. The V end lost 0 bases, the J end lost 6 bases, and 12 bases lay between the germline ends. The CDR3 consists of 14 residues. CDR3 in amino acids: CASSLVQESHGYTF. The CDR3, as DNA: TGTGCCAGCAGCTTGGTACAGGAATCTCATGGCTACACCTTC.

The chain links TRBV6-5 to TRBJ2-7, with 7 bases fitting TRBD2. Looked up from germline, CDR1 is MNHEY and CDR2 is SVGAGI. J was trimmed by 3 bases and V by 1 base; bases with no gene match: 9. The CDR3 length is 16 residues. The CDR3 coding sequence is TGTGCCAGCAGTTACTGGGCGGGAGTAGCCCTCTACGAGCAGTACTTC. This translates into CASSYWAGVALYEQYF.

The CDR3 region is CAIGTQGNPEAFF. Here the CDR3 DNA reads TGTGCCATCGGAACACAGGGTAACCCTGAAGCTTTCTTT. The chain employs TRBV7-8 and TRBJ1-1; D may be TRBD1 (6 bases). This CDR3 has 13 residues. V lost 10 bases and J lost 6, with 18 bases in between. Per the germline V gene, CDR1 is SGHVS and CDR2 is FQNEAQ.

The chain joins TRBV30 to TRBJ2-1; 7 bases match TRBD1. With V trimmed by 0 bases and J by 9 bases, 5 bases remained unmatched. This CDR3 comprises 13 residues. Germline values: CDR1 GTSNPN, CDR2 SVGIG (reference sequence). CDR3 in DNA: TGTGCCTGGAGTGTTAGGACAGGTACTGAGCAGTTCTTC. It translates to CAWSVRTGTEQFF.

The V and J genes are TRBV19 and TRBJ2-5; D is possibly TRBD2 (6 bases). Judging by the DNA end, TRBJ2-7 fits better; the J call may be wrong. The CDR3 has 14 amino acids. Germline loops: CDR1 LNHDA, CDR2 SQIVND (reference sequence). The CDR3 protein is CASSLGGITYEQYF. DNA of the CDR3: TGTGCCAGTAGCCTCGGCGGGATAACCTACGAGCAGTACTTC.

CDR3 DNA sequence: TGTGCCAGCAGTTACGTCAGGACAGGAACCTACGAGCAGTACTTC. This gives the protein CASSYVRTGTYEQYF. The chain is built from TRBV6-5 and TRBJ2-7; 7 nucleotides match TRBD1. The CDR3 length is 15 residues. Looked up from germline, CDR1 is MNHEY and CDR2 is SVGAGI. V was pared by 2 bases and J by 2 bases, with 6 bases of the junction left unmatched.

This clone was seen a single time. V and J are TRBV5-1 and TRBJ2-5; TRBD2 agrees at 9 bases. CDR1 and CDR2 (germline): SGHRS, YFSETQ. V gave up 7 bases and J gave up 4 bases; unmatched junction bases: 8. The CDR3 is 14 amino acids. The CDR3 spells CASGEAGGRETQYF. In DNA, the CDR3 is TGCGCCAGCGGAGAAGCGGGAGGCAGAGAGACCCAGTACTTC. The complete variable domain, with remaining parts taken from reference TRBV5-1 and TRBJ2-5, reads KAGVTQTPRYLIKTRGQQVTLSCSPISGHRSVSWYQQTPGQGLQFLFEYFSETQRNKGNFPGRFSGRQFSNSRSEMNVSTLELGDSALYLCASGEAGGRETQYFGPGTRLLVL.

This sequence joins TRBV19 and TRBJ2-7; 9 bases are a match to TRBD1. Germline CDR1 and CDR2: LNHDA and SQIVND (reference sequence). With 3 bases clipped from V and 2 bases from J, the junction kept 5 bases outside the gene matches. The CDR3 sequence is 15 residues long. CDR3 amino acids: CASSIKGTGTYEQYF. CDR3 DNA: TGTGCCAGTAGTATCAAAGGGACAGGGACCTACGAGCAGTACTTC.

Comment on this clone: The junction departs from germline at one end; a sequencing error may be responsible. The chain is built from TRBV4-1 and TRBJ1-5, with 7 bases identical to TRBD1. This CDR3 region has 13 residues. Germline V gene data show CDR1 as MGHRA and CDR2 as YSYEKL. The CDR3 bases are TGCGCCAGCAGCCCCAGGGGGGATCAGCCCCAGAATTTT. It is translated as CASSPRGDQPQNF.

The V call is TRBV29-1, the J call TRBJ1-1; D gene unclear. This CDR3 is built from 15 residues. V lost 1 base to trimming and J lost 3 bases, with 15 bases between them. Germline CDR1 and CDR2: SQVTM and ANQGSEA. DNA for the CDR3: TGCAGCGTTGAAGGTCGTCAGCGACTTGACACTGAAGCTTTCTTT. This encodes CSVEGRQRLDTEAFF.

V usage is TRBV5-8 and J usage is TRBJ1-2, with TRBD1 matching over 7 bases. Germline CDR1 SGHTS, CDR2 YDEGEE. With 4 bases clipped from V and 7 bases from J, the junction kept 19 bases outside the gene matches. The CDR3 runs 17 residues. The CDR3 DNA sequence: TGTGCCAGCAGCAGTTGGGCGGGGACAGACAGACTCCGTGGCTACACCTTC. This codes for CASSSWAGTDRLRGYTF. The full variable domain, completed using reference TRBV5-8 and TRBJ1-2, is EAGVTQSPTHLIKTRGQQATLRCSPISGHTSVYWYQQALGLGLQFLLWYDEGEERNRGNFPPRFSGRQFPNYSSELNVNALELEDSALYLCASSSWAGTDRLRGYTFGSGTRLTVV.

The J gene is TRBJ2-7, the V gene TRBV5-1; possibly TRBD2 for D (6 bases). The V end was cut by 0 bases, the J end by 5 bases, with 18 bases between. CDR1 SGHRS and CDR2 YFSETQ come from the germline V gene. The CDR3 is made up of 16 amino acids. The CDR3 is CASSLAVTGVFDEQYF. The CDR3 coding sequence is TGCGCCAGCAGCTTGGCGGTTACGGGAGTGTTTGACGAGCAGTACTTC.